Listed below are T cell receptor beta chains from one sample, sequenced in a study of T cells in Graves' hyperthyroidism and ophthalmopathy. One entry per CDR3 protein results from TCRdb running MiXCR on the multiplex PCR reads. In the table there are 800,000 or so distinct CDR3 sequences, roughly 40% of which are singletons. Source material: blood. The receptors originated from a man between 18 and 29 years old with Graves' hyperthyroidism. CDR3s include the opening cysteine and the closing phenylalanine or tryptophan. A D gene is named only where the DNA matches it firmly. The size of a clone is reported for some rows only, either as once, few or many, or as a class for expanded clones.

d_call	v_call	clone_size	j_call	cdr3_nt	cdr3_aa
.	TRBV6-6	.	TRBJ2-6	TGTGCCAGCAGCGTTGCGTTCTCTGGGGCCAACGTCCTGACTTTC	CASSVAFSGANVLTF
.	TRBV2	many	TRBJ1-2	TGTGCCAGCAGTGAAGAAGGGTTAGGGTATGGCTACACCTTC	CASSEEGLGYGYTF
.	TRBV19	many	TRBJ1-5	TGTGCCAGTAAGGAGGGAAGACGCAGCAATCAGCCCCAGCATTTT	CASKEGRRSNQPQHF
.	TRBV7-6	few	TRBJ2-2	TGTGCCAGCAGCCCAGAGGGGTTAGGAGTTACCGGGGAGCTGTTTTTT	CASSPEGLGVTGELFF
TRBD2	TRBV7-8	.	TRBJ2-7	TGCGCCAGCAGCCAAATGACTAGCGGGATCTACGAGCAGTACTTC	CASSQMTSGIYEQYF
.	TRBV7-9	many	TRBJ1-1	TGTGCCAGCAAACGGACGGGGAACACTGAAGCTTTCTTT	CASKRTGNTEAFF
TRBD1	TRBV15	once	TRBJ1-2	TGTGCCACCAGCAGATCGTTAGGACAGGGCGGCACCTTC	CATSRSLGQGGTF
TRBD2	TRBV12-3/TRBV12-4	once	TRBJ2-7	TGTGCCAGCACGGCGACTAGCGTTTTCGAGCAGTACTTC	CASTATSVFEQYF
.	TRBV10-2	many	TRBJ1-1	TGCGCCAGCCGTAGATTTGATAACACTGAAGCTTTCTTT	CASRRFDNTEAFF
.	TRBV29-1	few	TRBJ1-1	TGCAGCGTTGAACAGGTGGGGGCTTTCTTT	CSVEQVGAFF
.	TRBV7-8	many	TRBJ2-7	TGTGCCAGCAGCTTAGTGTTGGGGAGCTCCTACGAGCAGTACTTC	CASSLVLGSSYEQYF
TRBD2	TRBV7-2	many	TRBJ2-5	TGTGCCAGCAGCATTGCCGGGACTAGCGGGCAAGAGACCCAGTACTTC	CASSIAGTSGQETQYF
.	TRBV25-1	.	TRBJ1-2	TGTGCCAGTAGTATTGGGCGGGGACCCTACTATGGCTACACCTTC	CASSIGRGPYYGYTF
TRBD2	TRBV5-1	few	TRBJ2-7	TGTGCCAGCAGCTTAGTTCCGGGAGGGTCCTACGAGCAGTACTTC	CASSLVPGGSYEQYF
TRBD1	TRBV9	many	TRBJ1-2	TGTGCCAGCAGCTACTCCGGGACAGATGGCTACACCTTC	CASSYSGTDGYTF
.	TRBV7-2	many	TRBJ1-3	TGTGCCAGCAGCTTAGTACAGGGCAGCTCTGGAAACACCATATATTTT	CASSLVQGSSGNTIYF
TRBD1	TRBV7-6	.	TRBJ1-2	TGTGCCAGCAGCGGATACAGGGGCCCTAACTATGGCTACACCTTC	CASSGYRGPNYGYTF
.	TRBV20-1	.	TRBJ1-4	TGCAGTGCTTTCCACTCGGGGACTAATGAAAAACTGTTTTTT	CSAFHSGTNEKLFF
.	TRBV11-2	.	TRBJ2-5	TGCGCCAGCAGCTTGGGACCCCGGGGCCTCAGGAGGACCCAGTACTTC	CASSLGPRGLRRTQYF
TRBD1	TRBV10-2	many	TRBJ1-1	TGCGCCAGCACTTGGACAGGGAACACTGAAGCTTTCTTT	CASTWTGNTEAFF
.	TRBV15	.	TRBJ2-1	TGTGCCACCAGCAGGGATAGTACCCCCGAGCAGTTCTTC	CATSRDSTPEQFF
TRBD2	TRBV9	.	TRBJ2-5	TGTGCCAGCAGCGAGGGAGCGGGAGTGGGAGAGACCCAGTACTTC	CASSEGAGVGETQYF
.	TRBV6-5	.	TRBJ1-5	TGTGCCAGCACCACCGGGGGCCAGAATCAGCCCCAGCATTTT	CASTTGGQNQPQHF
.	TRBV7-9	many	TRBJ1-4	TGTGCCAGCAGCTTCAGGGGAGAGGATGAAAAACTGTTTTTT	CASSFRGEDEKLFF
.	TRBV29-1	.	TRBJ2-7	TGCAGCCAAGCTCGTGGGAGCTCCTACGAGCAGTACTTC	CSQARGSSYEQYF
.	TRBV6-1	many	TRBJ1-5	TGTGCCAGCAGTGAAACGGACAGGCCCCAGCATTTT	CASSETDRPQHF
TRBD2	TRBV10-3	.	TRBJ2-6	TGTGCCATCATGAAGGGACTAGCGGCGGGGGCCAACGTCCTGACTTTC	CAIMKGLAAGANVLTF
TRBD2	TRBV7-6	few	TRBJ2-7	TGTGCCAGCAGCTTGGGGAGGGGCAACTCCGAGCAGTACTTC	CASSLGRGNSEQYF
.	TRBV19	.	TRBJ1-5	.	CASSIVGRGAEHF
.	TRBV19	many	TRBJ1-6	TGTGCCAGTAGTATATGGGTACTCGGCAATTCACCCCTCCACTTT	CASSIWVLGNSPLHF
TRBD2	TRBV7-8	.	TRBJ2-7	TGTACCAGCAGCCAAGGCACTAGCGGGTCTTACTACGAGCAGTACTTC	CTSSQGTSGSYYEQYF
.	TRBV19	many	TRBJ1-2	TGTGCCAGTTCGACAGTTTTGGTAAACTATGGCTACACCTTC	CASSTVLVNYGYTF
TRBD1	TRBV7-9	many	TRBJ2-7	TGTGCCAGCAGCTCCGTACCGGGACAGGGGGACGAGCAGTACTTC	CASSSVPGQGDEQYF
.	TRBV6-2/TRBV6-3	few	TRBJ1-4	TGTGCCAGCAGCACTATGACAGCAAATGAAAAACTGTTTTTT	CASSTMTANEKLFF
.	TRBV7-9	many	TRBJ2-6	TGTGCCAGCAGCTCACAGGGACCCGGGGCCAACGTCCTGACTTTC	CASSSQGPGANVLTF
.	TRBV20-1	.	TRBJ2-7	TGCAGTGCTAGAGATCCCCTAGCTGCCACCTACGAGCAGTACTTC	CSARDPLAATYEQYF
.	TRBV5-1	many	TRBJ2-6	TGCGCCAGCAGCTTGGGCTCTGGGGCCAACGTCCTGACTTTC	CASSLGSGANVLTF
.	TRBV12-3/TRBV12-4	many	TRBJ1-1	TGTGCCAGCAGTTTTACAGGGATAGCTTTCTTT	CASSFTGIAFF
.	TRBV12-3/TRBV12-4	few	TRBJ1-5	TGTGCCAGCAGTAACCGGGACCCCAATCAGCCCCAGCATTTT	CASSNRDPNQPQHF
TRBD1	TRBV2	many	TRBJ1-6	TGTGCCAGCACGGCAGGGGGGAATAATTCACCCCTCCACTTT	CASTAGGNNSPLHF
.	TRBV9	.	TRBJ2-2	TGTGCCAGCAGCGCGGGGACGGGATTGAACACCGGGGAGCTGTTTTTT	CASSAGTGLNTGELFF
TRBD1	TRBV7-9	many	TRBJ1-5	TGTGCCAGCAGCCGGACAGGGGGCTTAGTGAAGCAGCCCCAGCATTTT	CASSRTGGLVKQPQHF
TRBD2	TRBV5-6	many	TRBJ2-7	TGTGCCAGCAGCCCGGGACTAGCGGAGACCTACGAGCAGTACTTC	CASSPGLAETYEQYF
.	TRBV7-9	many	TRBJ1-1	TGTGCCAGCAGCTCCCCCAATCGGAACACTGAAGCTTTCTTT	CASSSPNRNTEAFF
.	TRBV6-5	.	TRBJ2-7	TGTGCCAGCAGAGGAGATGCCCACTTGAGCTACGAGCAGTACTTC	CASRGDAHLSYEQYF
.	TRBV9	few	TRBJ2-2	TGTGCCAGCAGCTCCCCGTCCGCCCACACCGGGGAGCTGTTTTTT	CASSSPSAHTGELFF
.	TRBV4-1	few	TRBJ1-3	TGCGCCAGCAGCTCCATTGAGGCTGGAAACACCATATATTTT	CASSSIEAGNTIYF
.	TRBV5-6	few	TRBJ1-5	TGTGCCAGCAGCTTGGCCAGGGAGGGAAGCAATCAGCCCCAGCATTTT	CASSLAREGSNQPQHF
.	TRBV20-1	.	TRBJ1-2	TGCAGTGCTAGTCATACGCCAGTCGAAGGACCATATGGCTACACCTTC	CSASHTPVEGPYGYTF
.	TRBV20-1	.	TRBJ2-5	TGCAGTGCTAAGGGGGGCAGGGGGACCCAGTACTTC	CSAKGGRGTQYF
.	TRBV19	few	TRBJ2-7	TGTGCCAGTAGTATTTTCGACGGGACCTACGAGCAGTACTTC	CASSIFDGTYEQYF
TRBD2	TRBV7-9	few	TRBJ2-5	TGTGCCAGCAGCTTAGCCGGCGGGGGGGCCAGGGAGACCCAGTACTTC	CASSLAGGGARETQYF
.	TRBV12-3/TRBV12-4	.	TRBJ2-5	TGTGCCAGCAGTTTACCCAACGGTGAAGAGACCCAGTACTTC	CASSLPNGEETQYF